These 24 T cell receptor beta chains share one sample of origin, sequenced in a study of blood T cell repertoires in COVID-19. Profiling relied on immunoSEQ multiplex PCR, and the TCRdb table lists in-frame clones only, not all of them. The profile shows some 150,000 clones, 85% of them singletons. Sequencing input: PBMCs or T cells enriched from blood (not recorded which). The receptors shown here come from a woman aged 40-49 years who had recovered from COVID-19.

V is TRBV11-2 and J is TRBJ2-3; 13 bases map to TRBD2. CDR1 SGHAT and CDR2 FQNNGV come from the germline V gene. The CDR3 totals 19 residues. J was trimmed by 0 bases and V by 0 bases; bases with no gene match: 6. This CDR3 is CASSLDALAGGLSTDTQYF. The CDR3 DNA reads TGTGCCAGCAGCTTAGATGCACTAGCGGGAGGGCTTAGCACAGATACGCAGTATTTT.

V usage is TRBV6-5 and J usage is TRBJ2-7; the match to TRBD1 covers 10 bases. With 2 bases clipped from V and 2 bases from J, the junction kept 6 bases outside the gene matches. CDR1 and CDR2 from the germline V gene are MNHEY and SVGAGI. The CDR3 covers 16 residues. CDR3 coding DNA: TGTGCCAGCAGTTACCCCCGGGACAGGGGAACCTACGAGCAGTACTTC. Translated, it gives CASSYPRDRGTYEQYF.

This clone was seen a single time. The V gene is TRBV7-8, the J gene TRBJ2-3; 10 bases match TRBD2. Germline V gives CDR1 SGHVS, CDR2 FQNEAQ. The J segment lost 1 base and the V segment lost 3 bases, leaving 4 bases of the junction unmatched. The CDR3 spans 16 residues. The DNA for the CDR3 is TGTGCCAGCAGCTTCGCCGGGACTAGCGGCACAGATACGCAGTATTTT. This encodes CASSFAGTSGTDTQYF.

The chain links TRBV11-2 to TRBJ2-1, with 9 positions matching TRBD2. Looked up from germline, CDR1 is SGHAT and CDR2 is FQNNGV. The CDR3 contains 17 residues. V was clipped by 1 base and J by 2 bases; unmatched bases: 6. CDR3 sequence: CASSLVGAGGPYNEQFF. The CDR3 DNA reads TGTGCCAGCAGCTTAGTCGGAGCGGGGGGCCCCTACAATGAGCAGTTCTTC.

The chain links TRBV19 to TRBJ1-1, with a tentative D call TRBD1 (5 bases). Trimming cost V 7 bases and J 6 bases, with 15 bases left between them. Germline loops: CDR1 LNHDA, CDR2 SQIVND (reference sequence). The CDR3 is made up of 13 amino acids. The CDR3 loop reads CASIQRGGAEAFF. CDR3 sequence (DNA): TGTGCCAGTATTCAAAGGGGAGGTGCTGAAGCTTTCTTT.

Written as DNA, the CDR3 is TGTGCCAGCAGGGGGGACACGCCCTTGGACAATCAGCCCCAGCATTTT. Amino acids: CASRGDTPLDNQPQHF. V gene TRBV28 combines with J gene TRBJ1-5, with a possible D match to TRBD1 (6 bases). V was cut by 6 bases and J by 3 bases, with 18 bases left in between. The CDR3 is made up of 16 amino acids. The V gene's germline CDR1 is MDHEN and CDR2 SYDVKM. Complete variable domain (other parts from reference TRBV28 and TRBJ1-5): DVKVTQSSRYLVKRTGEKVFLECVQDMDHENMFWYRQDPGLGLRLIYFSYDVKMKEKGDIPEGYSVSREKKERFSLILESASTNQTSMYLCASRGDTPLDNQPQHFGDGTRLSIL.

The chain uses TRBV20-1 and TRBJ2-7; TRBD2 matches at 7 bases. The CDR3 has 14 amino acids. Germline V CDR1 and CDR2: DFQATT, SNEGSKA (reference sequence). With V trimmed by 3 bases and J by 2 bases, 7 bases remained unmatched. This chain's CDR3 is CSASRGSFPYEQYF. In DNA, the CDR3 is TGCAGTGCTAGTCGCGGGAGTTTTCCCTACGAGCAGTACTTC.

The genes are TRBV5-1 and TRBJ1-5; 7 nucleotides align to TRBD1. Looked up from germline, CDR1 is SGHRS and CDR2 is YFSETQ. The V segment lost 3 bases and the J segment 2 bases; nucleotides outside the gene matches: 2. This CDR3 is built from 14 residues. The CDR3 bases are TGCGCCAGCAGCTCGACAGGGCGCAATCAGCCCCAGCATTTT. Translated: CASSSTGRNQPQHF.

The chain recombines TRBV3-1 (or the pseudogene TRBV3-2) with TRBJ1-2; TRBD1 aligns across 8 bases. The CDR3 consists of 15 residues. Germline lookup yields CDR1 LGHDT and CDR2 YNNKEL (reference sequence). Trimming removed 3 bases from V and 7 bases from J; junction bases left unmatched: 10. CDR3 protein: CASSHFGQGIIGYTF. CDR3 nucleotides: TGTGCCAGCAGCCATTTCGGACAGGGTATTATTGGCTACACCTTC.

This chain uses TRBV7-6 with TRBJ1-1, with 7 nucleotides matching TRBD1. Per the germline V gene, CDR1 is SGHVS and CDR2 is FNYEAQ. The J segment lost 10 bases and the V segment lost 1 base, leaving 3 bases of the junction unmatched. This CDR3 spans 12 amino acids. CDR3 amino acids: CASSLGQGRAFF. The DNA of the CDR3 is TGTGCCAGCAGCTTAGGACAGGGTAGAGCTTTCTTT.

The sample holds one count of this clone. In nucleotides, the CDR3 is TGTGCCATCCAATCCACGGACAGGGTGAATGGCTACACCTTC. Its translation is CAIQSTDRVNGYTF. This rearrangement joins TRBV2 to TRBJ1-2, with TRBD1 identical over 8 bases. V was clipped by 10 bases and J by 6 bases; unmatched bases: 13. The CDR3 consists of 14 residues. Germline CDR1 is SNHLY and CDR2 is FYNNEI.

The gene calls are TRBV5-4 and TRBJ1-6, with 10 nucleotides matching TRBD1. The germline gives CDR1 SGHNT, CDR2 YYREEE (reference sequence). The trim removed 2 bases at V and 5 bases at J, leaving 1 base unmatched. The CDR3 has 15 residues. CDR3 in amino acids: CASSFGQGDNSPLHF. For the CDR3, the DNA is TGTGCCAGCAGCTTTGGACAGGGGGATAATTCACCCCTCCACTTT.

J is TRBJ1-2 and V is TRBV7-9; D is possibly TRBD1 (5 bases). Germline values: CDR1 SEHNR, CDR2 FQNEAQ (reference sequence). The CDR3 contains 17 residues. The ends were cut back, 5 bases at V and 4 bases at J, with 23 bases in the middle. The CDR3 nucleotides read TGTGCCAGCAGCCCCTCCCAGGGAAATCTCCTCTCCTATGGCTACACCTTC. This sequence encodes CASSPSQGNLLSYGYTF. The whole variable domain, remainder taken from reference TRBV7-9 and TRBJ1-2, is DTGVSQNPRHKITKRGQNVTFRCDPISEHNRLYWYRQTLGQGPEFLTYFQNEAQLEKSRLLSDRFSAERPKGSFSTLEIQRTEQGDSAMYLCASSPSQGNLLSYGYTFGSGTRLTVV.

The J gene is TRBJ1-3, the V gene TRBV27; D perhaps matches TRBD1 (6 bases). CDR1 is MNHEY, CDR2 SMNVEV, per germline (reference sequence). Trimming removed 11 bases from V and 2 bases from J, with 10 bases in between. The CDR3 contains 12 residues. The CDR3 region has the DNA TGTGCCGCGGGGGGCCCTGGAAACACCATATATTTT. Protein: CAAGGPGNTIYF.

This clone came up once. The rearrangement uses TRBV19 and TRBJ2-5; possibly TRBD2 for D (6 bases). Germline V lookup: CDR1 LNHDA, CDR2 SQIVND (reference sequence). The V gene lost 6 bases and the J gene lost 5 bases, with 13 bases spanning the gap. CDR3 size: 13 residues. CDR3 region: CASSGGRMETQYF. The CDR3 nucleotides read TGTGCCAGTAGCGGGGGACGAATGGAGACCCAGTACTTC. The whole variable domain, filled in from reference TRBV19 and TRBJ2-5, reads DGGITQSPKYLFRKEGQNVTLSCEQNLNHDAMYWYRQDPGQGLRLIYYSQIVNDFQKGDIAEGYSVSREKKESFPLTVTSAQKNPTAFYLCASSGGRMETQYFGPGTRLLVL.

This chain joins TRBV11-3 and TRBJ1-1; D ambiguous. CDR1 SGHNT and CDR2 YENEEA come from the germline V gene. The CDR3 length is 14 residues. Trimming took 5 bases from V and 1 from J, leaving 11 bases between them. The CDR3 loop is CASSTGGENTEAFF. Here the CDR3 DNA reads TGTGCCAGCAGCACCGGCGGGGAGAACACTGAAGCTTTCTTT.

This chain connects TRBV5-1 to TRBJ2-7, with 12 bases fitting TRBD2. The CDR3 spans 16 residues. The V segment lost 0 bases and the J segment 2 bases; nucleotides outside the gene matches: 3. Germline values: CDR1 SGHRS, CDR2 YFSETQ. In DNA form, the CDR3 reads TGCGCCAGCAGCTTGGGACTAGCGGGAGAACCCTACGAGCAGTACTTC. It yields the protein CASSLGLAGEPYEQYF.

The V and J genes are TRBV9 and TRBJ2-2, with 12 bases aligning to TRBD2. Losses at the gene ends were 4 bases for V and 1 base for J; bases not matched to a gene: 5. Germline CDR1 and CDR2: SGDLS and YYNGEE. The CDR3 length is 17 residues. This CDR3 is CASSSGLAGRNTGELFF. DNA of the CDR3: TGTGCCAGCAGCTCAGGACTAGCGGGGAGGAACACCGGGGAGCTGTTTTTT.

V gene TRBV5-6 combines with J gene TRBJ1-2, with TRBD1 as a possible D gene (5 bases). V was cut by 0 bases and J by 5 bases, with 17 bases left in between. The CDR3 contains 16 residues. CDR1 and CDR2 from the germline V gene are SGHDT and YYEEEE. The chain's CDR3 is CASSLEGFRGEYGYTF. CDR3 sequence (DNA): TGTGCCAGCAGCTTGGAGGGGTTCCGGGGGGAGTATGGCTACACCTTC. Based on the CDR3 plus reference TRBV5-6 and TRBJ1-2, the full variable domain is DAGVTQSPTHLIKTRGQQVTLRCSPKSGHDTVSWYQQALGQGPQFIFQYYEEEERQRGNFPDRFSGHQFPNYSSELNVNALLLGDSALYLCASSLEGFRGEYGYTFGSGTRLTVV.

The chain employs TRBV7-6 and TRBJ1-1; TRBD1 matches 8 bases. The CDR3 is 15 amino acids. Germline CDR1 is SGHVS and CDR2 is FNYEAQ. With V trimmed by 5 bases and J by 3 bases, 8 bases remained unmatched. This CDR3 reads CASSPQGAWDTEAFF. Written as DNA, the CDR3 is TGTGCCAGCAGCCCTCAGGGGGCTTGGGACACTGAAGCTTTCTTT.

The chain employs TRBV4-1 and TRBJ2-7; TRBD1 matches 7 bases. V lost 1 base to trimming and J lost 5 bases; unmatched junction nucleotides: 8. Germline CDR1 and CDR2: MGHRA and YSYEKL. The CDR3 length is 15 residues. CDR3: CASSQAGTAWDEQYF. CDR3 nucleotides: TGCGCCAGCAGCCAAGCCGGGACAGCGTGGGACGAGCAGTACTTC.

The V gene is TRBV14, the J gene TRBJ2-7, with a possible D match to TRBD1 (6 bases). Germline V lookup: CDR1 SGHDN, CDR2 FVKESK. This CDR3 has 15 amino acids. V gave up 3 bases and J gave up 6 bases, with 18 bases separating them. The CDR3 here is CASSHPEVRGSEQYF. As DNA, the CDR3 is TGTGCCAGCAGCCACCCGGAGGTCAGGGGTAGCGAGCAGTACTTC.

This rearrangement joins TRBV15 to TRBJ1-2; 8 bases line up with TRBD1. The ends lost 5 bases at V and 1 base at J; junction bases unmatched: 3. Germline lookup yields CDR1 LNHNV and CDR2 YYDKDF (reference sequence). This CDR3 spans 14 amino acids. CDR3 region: CATSATGGNYGYTF. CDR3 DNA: TGTGCCACCAGCGCAACAGGGGGTAACTATGGCTACACCTTC.

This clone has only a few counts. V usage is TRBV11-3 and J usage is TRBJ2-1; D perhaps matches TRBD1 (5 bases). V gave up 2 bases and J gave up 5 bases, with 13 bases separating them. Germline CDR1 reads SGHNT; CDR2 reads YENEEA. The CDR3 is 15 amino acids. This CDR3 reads CASSLRQGENNEQFF. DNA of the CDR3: TGTGCCAGCAGCTTAAGGCAGGGCGAGAACAATGAGCAGTTCTTC. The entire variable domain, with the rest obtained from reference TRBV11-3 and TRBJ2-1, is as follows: EAGVVQSPRYKIIEKKQPVAFWCNPISGHNTLYWYLQNLGQGPELLIRYENEEAVDDSQLPKDRFSAERLKGVDSTLKIQPAELGDSAVYLCASSLRQGENNEQFFGPGTRLTVL.